Listed here are 4 T cell receptor beta chains from one sample, sequenced in a study of radiation and T cells in renal cell carcinoma. This sample's treatment: 15 Gy SBRT to primary tumor, nephrectomy 4 weeks later. Sequencing was performed with immunoSEQ multiplex PCR; in TCRdb, only in-frame clones are kept and a portion is missing. The sample carries about 13,000 clones, 30% to 40% recorded once. This material consisted of tumor tissue, taken from a patient whose treatment included radiotherapy and nephrectomy. The receptors stem from a man between 60 and 75 years old with renal cell carcinoma.

This chain connects TRBV9 to TRBJ2-1, with 11 positions matching TRBD2. V lost 3 bases to trimming and J lost 3 bases; unmatched junction nucleotides: 2. The germline V gene has CDR1 SGDLS and CDR2 YYNGEE. The CDR3 runs 15 residues. CDR3 loop: CASSGGTSGYNEQFF. The CDR3 DNA reads as TGTGCCAGCAGCGGCGGGACTAGCGGCTACAATGAGCAGTTCTTC. The variable domain in full, with the rest retrieved from reference TRBV9 and TRBJ2-1, is DSGVTQTPKHLITATGQRVTLRCSPRSGDLSVYWYQQSLDQGLQFLIQYYNGEERAKGNILERFSAQQFPDLHSELNLSSLELGDSALYFCASSGGTSGYNEQFFGPGTRLTVL.

V usage is TRBV18 and J usage is TRBJ1-1, with no clear D. This CDR3 has 11 amino acids. V dropped 2 bases and J dropped 2 bases, with 0 bases sitting between them. Germline assignment: CDR1 KGHSH and CDR2 LQKENI. In DNA, the CDR3 is TGTGCCAGCTCACCAAACACTGAAGCTTTCTTT. Its translation is CASSPNTEAFF.

V usage is TRBV6-1 and J usage is TRBJ1-1; the D gene is possibly TRBD1 (5 bases). The CDR3 contains 13 residues. Germline loops: CDR1 MNHNS, CDR2 SASEGT. V shed 6 bases and J shed 8 bases, with 16 bases lying between them. CDR3 DNA: TGTGCCAGCAGAGGCCTGCTAAGGGGCGAAGCTTTCTTT. Translated, it gives CASRGLLRGEAFF.

In this sample, this clone turned up a few times. The CDR3 nucleotides are TGTGCCAGCAGTTACCAGACAGGGGTGTCCAATGAGCAGTTCTTC. Translated, it gives CASSYQTGVSNEQFF. The V gene is TRBV6-5, the J gene TRBJ2-1, with TRBD1 matching 8 bases. Germline V lookup: CDR1 MNHEY, CDR2 SVGAGI. V trimming: 2 bases; J trimming: 6 bases; junction bases outside the gene matches: 6. This CDR3 has 15 amino acids.